This T cell receptor (beta chain) was identified in a study of identifying expanded T cells in peripheral blood. As concerns this clone: Its antigen remains unknown.

During the collection period, no donor immune events like infections were recorded. Clones were sequenced by immunoSEQ multiplex PCR, and TCRdb holds only the in-frame ones, with some missing. Of some 100,000 clones in the sample, around 90% are singletons; the top ten hold 4.5% to 6.5%. Germline values: CDR1 SNHLY, CDR2 FYNNEI. CDR3 length equals 14 residues. V was clipped by 7 bases and J by 4 bases, with 13 bases between them. The study's findings and limits: Across healthy donors, higher total template counts meant significantly greater roughly two-week count variance. Technical replicates showed about 1.2 changed clones; two weeks about 16; four weeks 19.

J is TRBJ2-2 and V is TRBV2; tentatively, D is TRBD1 or TRBD2 (5 bases each). Sequencing used blood. The clonotype originates from a person aged 18-69 years in good health. The CDR3 is CASTVGEITGELFF. CDR3 DNA sequence: TGTGCCAGCACTGTGGGGGAGATCACCGGGGAGCTGTTTTTT.